The rows below give T cell receptor beta chains drawn from one sample of a study of OX40 agonist ivuxolimab in advanced cancers. Data came from immunoSEQ multiplex PCR; TCRdb stores just in-frame clones and leaves some out. The sample comprises about 64,000 clones, approximately 81% of which are singletons, and roughly 3.1% rests with the top ten. The material sequenced was CD4+ or CD8+ T cells sorted from blood, taken in a trial of the OX40 agonist ivuxolimab. The source is an adult with an advanced solid tumor such as melanoma, head and neck, liver or kidney cancer. Each CDR3 is given with its conserved first and last residue. A D gene is named only where the DNA matches it firmly. Where a row states a size, it is once, few, many or the class of an expanded clone; other rows omit it.

.	once	TRBV28	TRBJ1-2	14	CASKIYRVLDGYTF	TGTGCCAGTAAGATCTACAGGGTCCTTGATGGCTACACCTTC
.	.	TRBV5-1	TRBJ1-1	13	CASSFRYHTEAFF	TGCGCCAGCAGCTTTAGGTATCACACTGAAGCTTTCTTT
.	once	TRBV28	TRBJ1-4	13	CASSKGENEKLFF	TGTGCCAGCAGTAAGGGCGAGAATGAAAAACTGTTTTTT
TRBD1	.	TRBV5-1	TRBJ2-5	14	CASSSGRGRETQYF	TGCGCCAGCAGCTCTGGCAGGGGGCGAGAGACCCAGTACTTC
.	.	TRBV5-1	TRBJ1-6	15	CASRQDFSYNSPLHF	TGCGCCAGCAGGCAGGATTTCTCCTATAATTCACCCCTCCACTTT
TRBD1	.	TRBV6-5	TRBJ2-7	13	CASSPDRDYEQYF	TGTGCCAGCAGCCCTGACAGGGACTACGAGCAGTACTTC
TRBD1	.	TRBV30	TRBJ2-2	15	CAWSVGTGFVGELFF	TGTGCCTGGAGTGTTGGGACAGGGTTTGTCGGGGAGCTGTTTTTT
.	.	TRBV4-3	TRBJ2-1	13	CASSQVERAEQFF	TGCGCCAGCAGCCAAGTGGAGCGAGCTGAGCAGTTCTTC
TRBD2	.	TRBV2	TRBJ2-7	14	CASSEIAGVNEQYF	TGTGCCAGCAGTGAAATAGCGGGAGTGAACGAGCAGTACTTC
TRBD2	.	TRBV28	TRBJ2-1	16	CASSLPGAGGRNEQFF	TGTGCCAGCAGCCTCCCAGGGGCGGGGGGGCGTAATGAGCAGTTCTTC
.	.	TRBV5-1	TRBJ2-7	14	CASSGARTRSEQYF	TGCGCCAGCAGCGGCGCCAGGACCAGAAGCGAGCAGTACTTC
TRBD1	.	TRBV19	TRBJ1-1	16	CASSLRQGGRSTEAFF	TGTGCCAGTAGTCTTCGACAGGGGGGTCGTAGCACTGAAGCTTTCTTT
.	once	TRBV29-1	TRBJ2-2	12	CSVSTGAGELFF	TGCAGCGTTTCGACGGGAGCCGGGGAGCTGTTTTTT
TRBD2	few	TRBV7-7	TRBJ2-3	15	CASSTGLARTDTQYF	TGTGCTAGCAGCACGGGACTAGCTCGCACAGATACGCAGTATTTT
TRBD1	.	TRBV7-9	TRBJ2-1	15	CASSAPGQGTNEQFF	TGTGCCAGCAGCGCCCCGGGACAGGGGACGAATGAGCAGTTCTTC
TRBD1	.	TRBV18	TRBJ1-1	14	CASSPQGAFTEAFF	TGTGCCAGCTCACCACAGGGGGCCTTCACTGAAGCTTTCTTT
TRBD2	.	TRBV2	TRBJ2-3	14	CASSVAGGRDTQYF	TGTGCCAGCAGTGTAGCGGGAGGGAGGGATACGCAGTATTTT
.	once	TRBV6-4	TRBJ1-2	13	CASSDGQASGYTF	TGTGCCAGCAGTGACGGCCAAGCCTCTGGCTACACCTTC
.	many	TRBV21-1	TRBJ2-7	12	CASSNPGSGQYF	TGTGCCAGCAGCAACCCGGGGAGCGGGCAGTACTTC
.	.	TRBV9	TRBJ1-2	14	CASSVAGLKDGYTF	TGTGCCAGCAGCGTAGCGGGGCTAAAGGATGGCTACACCTTC
TRBD1	.	TRBV30	TRBJ2-7	14	CAWSPGTGSYEQYF	TGTGCCTGGAGTCCCGGGACAGGGAGCTACGAGCAGTACTTC
.	once	TRBV6-1	TRBJ1-5	15	CASSEVGGRGQPQHF	TGTGCCAGCAGTGAAGTCGGAGGGAGGGGGCAGCCCCAGCATTTT
.	.	TRBV6-5	TRBJ1-1	14	CASSYAGADTEAFF	TGTGCCAGCAGTTACGCAGGGGCGGACACTGAAGCTTTCTTT
.	.	TRBV25-1	TRBJ2-4	17	CASSEYVGARRKNIQYF	TGTGCCAGCAGTGAATATGTGGGGGCAAGGCGCAAAAACATTCAGTACTTC
.	.	TRBV5-4	TRBJ2-1	16	CASSPRGGKSHNEQFF	TGTGCCAGCAGCCCCCGAGGGGGGAAATCCCACAATGAGCAGTTCTTC
TRBD1	.	TRBV28	TRBJ1-4	15	CASSLGFQGQEKLFF	TGTGCCAGCAGTTTAGGTTTTCAGGGACAGGAAAAACTGTTTTTT
.	.	TRBV6-1	TRBJ2-1	13	CASSEIASDEQFF	TGTGCCAGCAGTGAGATAGCTAGCGATGAGCAGTTCTTC
.	.	TRBV6-1	TRBJ2-3	14	CASSEGRGTDTQYF	TGTGCCAGCAGTGAAGGTCGGGGAACAGATACGCAGTATTTT
TRBD1	.	TRBV19	TRBJ2-7	16	CASSDPGGDRPYEQYF	TGTGCCAGTAGTGACCCGGGTGGGGACAGGCCCTACGAGCAGTACTTC
.	.	TRBV6-4	TRBJ2-3	13	CASSDTVTDTQYF	TGTGCCAGCAGTGATACGGTCACAGATACGCAGTATTTT
TRBD1	.	TRBV20-1	TRBJ1-2	10	CSARGTGDTF	TGCAGTGCTAGAGGGACAGGGGACACCTTC
TRBD1	.	TRBV7-3	TRBJ2-1	13	CASSSNRGAEQFF	TGTGCCAGCAGCTCGAACAGGGGGGCTGAGCAGTTCTTC
TRBD1	.	TRBV18	TRBJ2-1	17	CASSPFISGQGDNEQFF	TGTGCCAGCTCACCATTTATTTCGGGACAGGGGGACAATGAGCAGTTCTTC
TRBD2	.	TRBV7-3	TRBJ2-3	14	CASSLGLETDTQYF	TGTGCCAGCAGCTTGGGACTAGAGACAGATACGCAGTATTTT
.	.	TRBV15	TRBJ1-2	13	CATSRENRDGYTF	TGTGCCACCAGCAGAGAAAATAGGGATGGCTACACCTTC
TRBD1	.	TRBV4-2	TRBJ2-4	16	CASSQAEGAVKNIQYF	TGTGCCAGCAGCCAAGCCGAGGGGGCGGTCAAAAACATTCAGTACTTC
.	.	TRBV10-3	TRBJ2-5	13	CAISAQLQETQYF	TGTGCCATCAGTGCGCAACTCCAAGAGACCCAGTACTTC
TRBD2	.	TRBV6-5	TRBJ2-1	14	CASRRLAGLGEQFF	TGTGCCAGCAGACGACTAGCGGGCCTCGGTGAGCAGTTCTTC
.	.	TRBV25-1	TRBJ1-2	11	CASSRGWGYTF	TGTGCCAGCAGTAGGGGTTGGGGCTACACCTTC
.	.	TRBV18	TRBJ1-1	15	CASSEAGRMNTEAFF	TGTGCCAGCTCAGAGGCAGGGCGGATGAACACTGAAGCTTTCTTT
.	once	TRBV5-1	TRBJ2-3	15	CASRPQRALTDTQYF	TGCGCCAGCCGTCCCCAGCGGGCTCTCACAGATACGCAGTATTTT
TRBD1	.	TRBV6-1	TRBJ1-5	14	CASSLTGAGEPQHF	TGTGCCAGCAGTTTGACAGGGGCAGGGGAGCCCCAGCATTTT
TRBD2	.	TRBV5-1	TRBJ2-1	16	CASSLETSARGGSEFF	TGCGCCAGCAGCTTGGAGACTAGCGCCCGGGGAGGTAGCGAGTTCTTC
.	.	TRBV10-3	TRBJ1-1	12	CAISEGGTEAFF	TGTGCCATCAGTGAGGGGGGGACAGAAGCTTTCTTT
TRBD2	.	TRBV29-1	TRBJ2-1	15	CSVDSPVAGGNEQFF	TGCAGCGTTGATAGCCCGGTAGCGGGAGGCAATGAGCAGTTCTTC
.	.	TRBV29-1	TRBJ2-5	11	CSVRHLETQYF	TGCAGCGTACGACATCTGGAGACCCAGTACTTC
.	.	TRBV7-8	TRBJ2-7	14	CASSLAGGSYEQYF	TGTGCCAGCAGCTTAGCGGGGGGCTCCTACGAGCAGTACTTC
.	.	TRBV2	TRBJ2-1	11	CASRSVEEQFF	TGTGCCAGCAGGTCCGTCGAAGAGCAGTTCTTC
.	.	TRBV14	TRBJ2-3	12	CASSHEKYTQYF	TGTGCCAGCAGCCATGAAAAATATACGCAGTATTTT
.	.	TRBV5-1	TRBJ2-1	14	CASSPRDFLGEQFF	TGCGCCAGCAGCCCCCGGGACTTCCTCGGCGAGCAGTTCTTC
TRBD1	.	TRBV6-1	TRBJ1-1	15	CASRRAGGWDTEAFF	TGTGCCAGCAGGCGGGCAGGGGGCTGGGACACTGAAGCTTTCTTT
TRBD1	few	TRBV2	TRBJ1-4	13	CASSRDRNEKLFF	TGTGCCAGCAGCCGGGACAGGAATGAAAAACTGTTTTTT
.	.	TRBV11-2	TRBJ2-5	11	CASTSQETQYF	TGTGCCAGCACCAGCCAAGAGACCCAGTACTTC
.	.	TRBV6-1	TRBJ2-5	13	CASSQQGLQTQYF	TGTGCCAGCAGTCAACAGGGACTCCAGACCCAGTACTTC
TRBD1	.	TRBV5-1	TRBJ2-3	16	CASSSGTGVGTDTQYF	TGCGCCAGCAGCTCGGGGACAGGGGTGGGCACAGATACGCAGTATTTT